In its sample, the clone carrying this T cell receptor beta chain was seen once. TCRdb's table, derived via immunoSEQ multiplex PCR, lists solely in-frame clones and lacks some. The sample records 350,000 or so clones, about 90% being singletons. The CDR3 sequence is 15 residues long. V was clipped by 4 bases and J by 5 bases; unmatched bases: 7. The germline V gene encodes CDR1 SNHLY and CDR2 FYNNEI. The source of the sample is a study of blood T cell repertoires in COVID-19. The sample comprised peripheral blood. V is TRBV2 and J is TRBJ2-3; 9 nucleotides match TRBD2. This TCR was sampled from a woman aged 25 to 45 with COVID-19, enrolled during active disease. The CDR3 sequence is CASSVDSGRQDTQYF. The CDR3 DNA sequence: TGTGCCAGCAGTGTTGATAGCGGGAGACAAGATACGCAGTATTTT.